Shown below are 24 T cell receptor beta chains from a single sample sequenced in a study of monozygotic twins with inflammatory bowel disease (dated 2019 in TCRdb). The receptor library was made with 5' RACE. This sample was sequenced with an Illumina HiSeq 2500. TCRdb reprocessed the reads and assigns one entry to each CDR3 protein sequence, leaving out DNA. The sample table on file contains around 380,000 distinct CDR3 sequences. The top ten clonotypes cover around 2.4% of the sample. The source material was blood. These receptors came from a human donor with ulcerative colitis or Crohn's disease, or a healthy co-twin of an affected twin (not recorded which).

The chain recombines TRBV5-1 with TRBJ2-1; TCRdb's D call, TRBD1, is unchecked because there is no DNA. Per the germline V gene, CDR1 is SGHRS and CDR2 is YFSETQ. The CDR3 is 16 residues long. The CDR3 spells CASSLAVSFSYNEQFF.

The V gene is TRBV30, the J gene TRBJ1-1. This CDR3 has 14 amino acids. Per germline, CDR1 GTSNPN and CDR2 SVGIG (reference sequence). The CDR3 sequence is CAWSQGRGWTEAFF.

V is TRBV15 and J is TRBJ2-3; the D call from TCRdb, TRBD1, cannot be confirmed without DNA. The CDR3 is made up of 12 amino acids. Germline V gene lookup returns CDR1 LNHNV and CDR2 YYDKDF (reference sequence). The CDR3: CATARRADTQYF. Together with reference TRBV15 and TRBJ2-3, the CDR3 gives the full variable domain: DAMVIQNPRYQVTQFGKPVTLSCSQTLNHNVMYWYQQKSSQAPKLLFHYYDKDFNNEADTPDNFQSRRPNTSFCFLDIRSPGLGDTAMYLCATARRADTQYFGPGTRLTVL.

This chain uses TRBV20-1 with TRBJ1-5; lacking DNA, the TRBD1 call made by TCRdb goes unchecked. CDR1 is DFQATT, CDR2 SNEGSKA, per germline (reference sequence). The length of the CDR3 is 14 residues. The CDR3: CSAPGQGVNQPQHF.

The rearrangement links TRBV20-1 to TRBJ2-7; the TCRdb D gene call, TRBD2, has no DNA to confirm it. The CDR3 has 13 residues. Germline CDR1 reads DFQATT; CDR2 reads SNEGSKA (reference sequence). The CDR3: CSARRAGGLEQYF.

The rearrangement joins TRBV5-5 to TRBJ2-1; TCRdb picks TRBD1, but there is no DNA to check that call. The germline V gene has CDR1 SGHKS and CDR2 YYEKEE (reference sequence). The CDR3 length is 14 residues. The CDR3 loop is CASSLEGAGNEQFF.

This chain uses TRBV7-9 with TRBJ1-4; absent DNA, TCRdb's TRBD1 call cannot be checked. Germline lookup yields CDR1 SEHNR and CDR2 FQNEAQ (reference sequence). The CDR3 consists of 14 residues. The CDR3 reads CASSDRAWDEKLFF.

The rearrangement links TRBV4-1 to TRBJ1-4; there is no DNA to check the TCRdb D call of TRBD1. Germline assignment: CDR1 MGHRA and CDR2 YSYEKL. The CDR3 covers 21 residues. CDR3: CASSQGDPWDRVKATNEKLFF.

This chain joins TRBV20-1 and TRBJ2-3; checking the TCRdb D call of TRBD1 is not possible without DNA. Germline assignment: CDR1 DFQATT and CDR2 SNEGSKA (reference sequence). This CDR3 has 16 residues. The CDR3 protein is CSARVKGGLSTDTQYF.

V is TRBV7-2 and J is TRBJ2-3; without DNA, the TCRdb call of TRBD1 cannot be checked. The CDR3 consists of 13 residues. Germline V gives CDR1 SGHTA, CDR2 FQGNSA. CDR3 sequence: CASSLADRGRRYF.

V is TRBV5-1 and J is TRBJ1-2; there is no DNA to check the TCRdb D call of TRBD1. Germline CDR1 reads SGHRS; CDR2 reads YFSETQ. This CDR3 has 14 residues. CDR3 sequence reads: CASTGTGGNYGYTF.

The rearrangement uses TRBV5-1 and TRBJ2-2. The germline V gene has CDR1 SGHRS and CDR2 YFSETQ. The CDR3 is 13 amino acids. The CDR3 spells CASSWDLTGELFF.

The chain uses TRBV12-3 or TRBV12-4 and TRBJ2-2; the TRBD1 assignment by TCRdb is unverifiable without DNA. CDR3 length: 16 residues. The CDR3: CASTPLGTGNTGELFF.

The chain has TRBV15 and TRBJ2-7; the D call of TRBD2 rests on TCRdb alone, since no DNA is present to check it. Germline V gene lookup returns CDR1 LNHNV and CDR2 YYDKDF (reference sequence). The CDR3 totals 13 residues. CDR3 region: CATSIDRTYEQYF.

The chain links TRBV20-1 to TRBJ1-1; TCRdb selects TRBD1, and the lack of DNA leaves this call unchecked. Germline CDR1 reads DFQATT; CDR2 reads SNEGSKA (reference sequence). This CDR3 spans 13 amino acids. CDR3: CSALVGTGTEAFF.

V gene TRBV6-5 combines with J gene TRBJ2-4; no DNA is available, so the TRBD2 call from TCRdb remains unchecked. CDR3 length: 18 residues. Germline V gene lookup returns CDR1 MNHEY and CDR2 SVGAGI. The CDR3 protein is CASSYSRGLSAGGDIQYF.

J is TRBJ2-1 and V is TRBV25-1. Germline V gene data show CDR1 as MGHDK and CDR2 as SYGVNS. This CDR3 is built from 12 residues. CDR3 residues: CASSELVGEQFF.

V usage is TRBV9 and J usage is TRBJ2-2. This CDR3 comprises 15 residues. Germline V CDR1 and CDR2: SGDLS, YYNGEE. The CDR3 spells CASSVGGSTPGELFF.

CDR3 amino acids: CASSLTPRQGLPSSSYNEQFF. This chain links TRBV7-3 with TRBJ2-1; TCRdb indicates TRBD2, and absent DNA this call remains unverified. This CDR3 has 21 residues. Germline V gene lookup returns CDR1 SGHTA and CDR2 FQGTGA.

The V call is TRBV5-5, the J call TRBJ1-5; no DNA is available, so the TRBD1 call from TCRdb remains unchecked. The CDR3 is 16 residues long. The V gene's germline CDR1 is SGHKS and CDR2 YYEKEE (reference sequence). The CDR3 sequence: CASSLAGQGGNQPQHF.

V is TRBV10-3 and J is TRBJ1-1; TCRdb outputs TRBD1, but without DNA this stays unchecked. This CDR3 has 12 amino acids. The germline gives CDR1 ENHRY, CDR2 SYGVKD. The CDR3 protein is CAISGGGAEAFF.

This chain uses TRBV7-9 with TRBJ2-7; with no DNA, the TCRdb D assignment of TRBD1 cannot be verified. Germline loops: CDR1 SEHNR, CDR2 FQNEAQ (reference sequence). This CDR3 is 12 amino acids long. CDR3 loop: CASIKEGGTQYF.

This chain uses TRBV7-2 with TRBJ2-1; TCRdb outputs TRBD2, but without DNA this stays unchecked. The length of the CDR3 is 16 residues. Looked up from germline, CDR1 is SGHTA and CDR2 is FQGNSA. CDR3 loop: CASVLSADNSYNEQFF.

The chain combines TRBV6-1 with TRBJ2-7; TCRdb selects TRBD1, and the lack of DNA leaves this call unchecked. The CDR3 length is 14 residues. Per the germline V gene, CDR1 is MNHNS and CDR2 is SASEGT. The CDR3 is CASSPTGGLDEQYF.